One and the same sample provided the 19 T cell receptor beta chains below, sequenced in a study of lung T cells in sarcoidosis with Löfgren's syndrome. Each CDR3 protein is one row after TCRdb ran MiXCR on the reads. The sample lists more than 50,000 distinct CDR3 sequences, 21% occurring once. The sample was CD4+ T cells from PBMCs. These receptor sequences come from a human donor with sarcoidosis (Löfgren's syndrome or another form), or a control subject (not recorded which).

This clonotype came up many times. The chain employs TRBV18 and TRBJ1-5; D unclear. The germline V gene encodes CDR1 KGHSH and CDR2 LQKENI. V was shortened by 6 bases and J by 0 bases, with 9 bases between the two germline ends. The CDR3 is made up of 14 amino acids. This CDR3 reads CASSLQYSNQPQHF. The CDR3 DNA is TGTGCCAGCTCGCTACAATATAGCAATCAGCCCCAGCATTTT. Using reference TRBV18 and TRBJ1-5 for the parts outside the CDR3, the full variable domain is NAGVMQNPRHLVRRRGQEARLRCSPMKGHSHVYWYRQLPEEGLKFMVYLQKENIIDESGMPKERFSAEFPKEGPSILRIQQVVRGDSAAYFCASSLQYSNQPQHFGDGTRLSIL.

The table lists this clonotype with a few counts. This rearrangement joins TRBV7-9 to TRBJ2-1, with 14 bases identical to TRBD2. J lost 6 bases, V lost 5 bases, and 6 bases had no gene match. Germline CDR1 is SEHNR and CDR2 is FQNEAQ (reference sequence). This CDR3 has 16 residues. The CDR3 region has the DNA TGTGCCAGCAGCAAACGACTAGCGGGAGGGCCCAATGAGCAGTTCTTC. It is translated as CASSKRLAGGPNEQFF. The whole variable domain, remainder taken from reference TRBV7-9 and TRBJ2-1, is DTGVSQNPRHKITKRGQNVTFRCDPISEHNRLYWYRQTLGQGPEFLTYFQNEAQLEKSRLLSDRFSAERPKGSFSTLEIQRTEQGDSAMYLCASSKRLAGGPNEQFFGPGTRLTVL.

This clonotype was detected ten times or more. The chain uses TRBV7-2 and TRBJ2-7, with D possibly TRBD1 on 6 matching bases. CDR1 and CDR2 (germline): SGHTA, FQGNSA. Trimming cost V 4 bases and J 2 bases, with 12 bases left between them. There are 14 residues in the CDR3. The CDR3 sequence is CASSYRQAAYEQYF. As DNA, the CDR3 is TGTGCCAGCAGCTATAGACAGGCGGCCTACGAGCAGTACTTC.

This clonotype was observed many times. V is TRBV20-1 and J is TRBJ2-3, with 13 bases identical to TRBD2. Trimming at V came to 6 bases and at J to 1 base, leaving 7 bases not matched to a gene. Germline values: CDR1 DFQATT, CDR2 SNEGSKA (reference sequence). The CDR3 spans 16 residues. The CDR3 DNA reads TGCAGTGCAACTAGCGGGGGGGCCTCGGGCACAGATACGCAGTATTTT. Its translation: CSATSGGASGTDTQYF.

This clonotype was picked up many times. This chain connects TRBV27 to TRBJ2-7, with a weak D call TRBD2 (6 bases). V lost 5 bases and J lost 0, with 14 bases in between. CDR3 size: 15 residues. CDR1 and CDR2 from the germline V gene are MNHEY and SMNVEV (reference sequence). The CDR3 sequence: CASSPRDWFSYEQYF. The CDR3 region has the DNA TGTGCCAGCAGTCCCCGGGACTGGTTCTCCTACGAGCAGTACTTC.

This clonotype has at least ten counts. The chain carries TRBV28 and TRBJ2-1, with D maybe TRBD2 (6 bases). Trimming left V 5 bases short and J 4 bases short, with 15 bases between. CDR3 length: 15 residues. Germline V gene lookup returns CDR1 MDHEN and CDR2 SYDVKM. CDR3 protein: CASSPPPGRYNEQFF. CDR3 in DNA: TGTGCCAGCAGTCCGCCGCCAGGGAGGTACAATGAGCAGTTCTTC.

This clonotype showed up many times. This rearrangement joins TRBV28 to TRBJ2-1; TRBD2 aligns across 9 bases. V lost 6 bases to trimming and J lost 9 bases; unmatched junction nucleotides: 9. The V gene's germline CDR1 is MDHEN and CDR2 SYDVKM. CDR3 size: 14 residues. CDR3 loop: CASSYSGGTVEQFF. DNA of the CDR3: TGTGCCAGCAGCTATAGCGGGGGAACGGTTGAGCAGTTCTTC.

The V call is TRBV12-5, the J call TRBJ2-1; TRBD1 might be the D (5 bases). CDR3 length: 16 residues. Trimming took off 0 bases at V and 0 bases at J, with 9 bases between the two ends. Per germline, CDR1 LGHNT and CDR2 FRNRAP. DNA of the CDR3: TGTGCTAGTGGTTTGGTTTCCCAGGGCTCCTACAATGAGCAGTTCTTC. This codes for CASGLVSQGSYNEQFF.

This clonotype was observed a handful of times. The rearrangement joins TRBV5-4 to TRBJ1-6; perhaps TRBD1 as D (6 bases). This CDR3 region has 15 residues. V was trimmed by 0 bases and J by 8 bases, leaving 12 bases between them. CDR1 is SGHNT and CDR2 is YYREEE in the germline V gene (reference sequence). The CDR3 region is CASSLAGHGDSPLHF. DNA of the CDR3: TGTGCCAGCAGCTTGGCGGGACATGGGGATTCACCCCTCCACTTT.

This clonotype was observed many times. The V and J genes are TRBV6-1 and TRBJ2-5; tentative D call: TRBD1 (5 bases). Germline loops: CDR1 MNHNS, CDR2 SASEGT. The CDR3 covers 12 residues. The V and J ends lost 6 bases and 5 bases respectively, with 10 bases between them. The CDR3 DNA is TGTGCCAGCAGCCTCAGACAGGAGACCCAGTACTTC. Amino acid sequence: CASSLRQETQYF.

Points on this clonotype: A read error is possible here, since a much larger clone lies one base away. V usage is TRBV27 and J usage is TRBJ2-5, with a possible D match to TRBD1 (8 bases). This CDR3 region has 11 residues. V lost 8 bases and J 8 bases, leaving 12 bases between the germline ends. The germline gives CDR1 MNHEY, CDR2 SMNVEV (reference sequence). DNA of the CDR3: TGTGCCAGCGGACAGGGACTAACCCAGTACTTC. Translated: CASGQGLTQYF.

This clonotype was recorded many times. The chain has TRBV6-6 and TRBJ1-3; D is perhaps TRBD1 (5 bases). The CDR3 contains 17 residues. V dropped 0 bases and J dropped 0 bases, with 12 bases sitting between them. Germline CDR1 MNHNY, CDR2 SVGAGI (reference sequence). The CDR3 loop reads CASSYSQGVSSGNTIYF. CDR3 coding DNA: TGTGCCAGCAGTTACTCCCAGGGTGTATCCTCTGGAAACACCATATATTTT.

CDR3 in DNA: TGTGCCAGCAGCGACAGGGGGCTGGAGACCCAGTACTTC. Encoded protein: CASSDRGLETQYF. This sequence joins TRBV5-4 and TRBJ2-5; TRBD1 matches 10 bases. The length of the CDR3 is 13 residues. Germline trimming cut 4 bases from V and 5 bases from J; bases unmatched to any gene: 2. Germline V lookup: CDR1 SGHNT, CDR2 YYREEE (reference sequence).

The chain has TRBV5-6 and TRBJ1-1; no clear D gene. Germline CDR1 SGHDT, CDR2 YYEEEE. This CDR3 spans 14 amino acids. V lost 1 base and J lost 2, with 9 bases in between. The CDR3 sequence is CASSLIGGNTEAFF. The CDR3 bases are TGTGCCAGCAGCTTGATCGGTGGAAACACTGAAGCTTTCTTT.

A word on this clonotype: A much more abundant neighbour one base away suggests this may be a read error. This chain uses TRBV28 with TRBJ2-4; D is possibly TRBD1 (6 bases). Trimming left V 11 bases short and J 6 bases short, with 17 bases between. Looked up from germline, CDR1 is MDHEN and CDR2 is SYDVKM. The CDR3 totals 13 residues. The CDR3 bases are TGTGCCGGCACCTCGGGACACTTAAACATTCAGTACTTC. This sequence encodes CAGTSGHLNIQYF.

Ten or more counts support this clonotype. The chain uses TRBV20-1 and TRBJ2-3, with TRBD1 identical over 9 bases. The J segment lost 5 bases and the V segment lost 3 bases, leaving 9 bases of the junction unmatched. CDR1 is DFQATT, CDR2 SNEGSKA, per germline (reference sequence). This CDR3 has 15 amino acids. In nucleotides, the CDR3 is TGCAGTGCTAGTCTCCCCCGGACAGGGGAAGATACGCAGTATTTT. Protein sequence: CSASLPRTGEDTQYF.

In its sample, this clonotype was seen many times. The chain joins TRBV6-1 to TRBJ2-7, with 10 bases that match TRBD1. V dropped 6 bases and J dropped 4; count of bases not matched to a gene: 3. Per germline, CDR1 MNHNS and CDR2 SASEGT. The CDR3 is 13 residues long. CDR3 DNA sequence: TGTGCCAGCAGCCGGGACAGGGGTTACGAGCAGTACTTC. Its translation is CASSRDRGYEQYF.

The chain has TRBV7-2 and TRBJ2-7, with 7 bases fitting TRBD1. This CDR3 region has 13 residues. Germline V gene sequence: CDR1 SGHTA, CDR2 FQGNSA. The trim removed 5 bases at V and 3 bases at J, leaving 4 bases unmatched. The CDR3 DNA follows: TGTGCCAGCAGCACAGGGACAGACTACGAGCAGTACTTC. Its protein is CASSTGTDYEQYF.

This clonotype appeared many times. The chain combines TRBV6-1 with TRBJ2-3; D is uncertain. The germline gives CDR1 MNHNS, CDR2 SASEGT. The ends were cut back, 7 bases at V and 5 bases at J, with 13 bases in the middle. The CDR3 consists of 13 residues. The CDR3 bases are TGTGCCAGCATGCCTGAGGTTGGAGATACGCAGTATTTT. This translates into CASMPEVGDTQYF.